Shown below are 32 T cell receptor beta chains from a single sample sequenced in a study of cytomegalovirus exposure and HLA in healthy donors. With 60 Vbeta and 13 Jbeta primers, the PCR was carried out. Here immunoSEQ multiplex PCR was the method, and the copy in TCRdb shows in-frame clones only, minus some. In the table there are about 76,000 clones, 65% to 85% of which are singletons. The sequencing input was PBMCs. The receptors were sampled from a woman aged 40 to 50 in good health and CMV-seropositive.

The CDR3 nucleotides are TGTGCCATCAGTACGAGTTCCCAACCTTACGAGCAGTACTTC. This gives the protein CAISTSSQPYEQYF. This chain connects TRBV10-3 to TRBJ2-7; D is ambiguous. Germline V gene lookup returns CDR1 ENHRY and CDR2 SYGVKD. V dropped 5 bases and J dropped 4 bases, with 15 bases sitting between them. CDR3 length: 14 residues.

CDR3 amino acids: CASSLSGSNQPQHF. CDR3 bases: TGTGCCAGCAGTTTATCAGGAAGCAATCAGCCCCAGCATTTT. The V call is TRBV28, the J call TRBJ1-5; D ambiguous. The CDR3 loop spans 14 amino acids. The germline V gene encodes CDR1 MDHEN and CDR2 SYDVKM. V gave up 1 base and J gave up 1 base, with 5 bases separating them.

The chain uses TRBV10-3 and TRBJ2-1, with a possible D match to TRBD1 (5 bases). Trimming cost V 4 bases and J 0 bases, with 13 bases left between them. Germline CDR1 ENHRY, CDR2 SYGVKD. This CDR3 region has 16 residues. As DNA, the CDR3 is TGTGCCATCAGTGTGAACCCAGGGATCTCCTACAATGAGCAGTTCTTC. As protein: CAISVNPGISYNEQFF.

This clone was seen ten or more times. The chain couples TRBV30 to TRBJ1-6, with D tentatively TRBD1 (5 bases). From germline, CDR1 is GTSNPN and CDR2 SVGIG (reference sequence). V was pared by 4 bases and J by 0 bases, with 13 bases between. The CDR3 loop spans 16 amino acids. The CDR3, as DNA: TGTGCCTGGAAAGGGGACTCCAGCTCCTATAATTCACCCCTCCACTTT. It codes for CAWKGDSSSYNSPLHF.

CDR3 sequence: CATTSGGAAETQYF. CDR3 in DNA: TGTGCCACTACTAGCGGGGGGGCAGCCGAGACCCAGTACTTC. V is TRBV6-1 and J is TRBJ2-5; 13 nucleotides align to TRBD2. The ends lost 10 bases at V and 5 bases at J; junction bases unmatched: 7. This CDR3 is 14 amino acids long. Germline V CDR1 and CDR2: MNHNS, SASEGT.

The chain carries TRBV28 and TRBJ1-5; TRBD1 agrees at 8 bases. The V segment lost 5 bases and the J segment 6 bases; nucleotides outside the gene matches: 15. The germline gives CDR1 MDHEN, CDR2 SYDVKM. The CDR3 spans 17 residues. The CDR3 DNA is TGTGCCAGCAGTATCACTTATCAGGGGGCGCGGGGTCAGCCCCAGCATTTT. It specifies CASSITYQGARGQPQHF.

V gene TRBV29-1 combines with J gene TRBJ2-5; no clear D gene. Germline V gene sequence: CDR1 SQVTM, CDR2 ANQGSEA. The CDR3 is 14 residues long. Trimming cost V 0 bases and J 5 bases, with 13 bases left between them. The CDR3 DNA follows: TGCAGCGTTGAAGACCCGGCCTTCGGGGAGACCCAGTACTTC. It is translated as CSVEDPAFGETQYF.

The CDR3 DNA is TGCAGCTCCTTAAATGGGGGGACAGGGGGCATTCGTGAAGATACGCAGTATTTT. Protein: CSSLNGGTGGIREDTQYF. The chain combines TRBV29-1 with TRBJ2-3; 12 nucleotides align to TRBD1. V was pared by 8 bases and J by 5 bases, with 20 bases of the junction left unmatched. CDR1 SQVTM and CDR2 ANQGSEA come from the germline V gene. The CDR3 consists of 18 residues.

The chain combines TRBV28 with TRBJ2-3; possibly TRBD2 for D (6 bases). Germline V CDR1 and CDR2: MDHEN, SYDVKM. This CDR3 comprises 15 residues. Trimming cost V 3 bases and J 0 bases, with 10 bases left between them. In nucleotides, the CDR3 is TGTGCCAGCAGTTTTACGGGGGTTAGCACAGATACGCAGTATTTT. Protein product: CASSFTGVSTDTQYF.

The chain links TRBV5-6 to TRBJ2-3; weak D call: TRBD2 (6 bases). With 2 bases removed from V and 4 bases from J, the gap between germline ends came to 11 bases. CDR1 is SGHDT, CDR2 YYEEEE, per germline. The CDR3 has 14 residues. This CDR3 reads CASSFLEGSDTQYF. The CDR3 region has the DNA TGTGCCAGCAGCTTCTTGGAGGGGTCAGATACGCAGTATTTT.

The chain links TRBV18 to TRBJ1-1; tentative D call: TRBD1 (6 bases). Trimming pared 0 bases from V and 4 bases from J, leaving 12 bases between. The CDR3 is 15 residues long. CDR1 and CDR2 from the germline V gene are KGHSH and LQKENI. The CDR3 region is CASSPPRQDGTEAFF. DNA of the CDR3: TGTGCCAGCTCACCACCTAGACAGGACGGCACTGAAGCTTTCTTT.

The chain links TRBV4-3 to TRBJ1-2; D is perhaps TRBD1 (6 bases). The CDR3 covers 14 residues. Trimming took 6 bases from V and 0 from J, leaving 11 bases between them. Per the germline V gene, CDR1 is LGHNA and CDR2 is YSLEER. The CDR3 region is CASRQQGSNYGYTF. The CDR3 DNA reads as TGCGCCAGCAGACAACAGGGTTCTAACTATGGCTACACCTTC.

V and J are TRBV28 and TRBJ1-5; D ambiguous. The CDR3 contains 13 residues. V shed 5 bases and J shed 5 bases, with 10 bases lying between them. Germline CDR1 and CDR2: MDHEN and SYDVKM. The CDR3 sequence is CASSRVRHQPQHF. The DNA of the CDR3 is TGTGCCAGCAGTCGAGTTCGTCATCAGCCCCAGCATTTT.

The V call is TRBV28, the J call TRBJ2-7; 11 positions agree with TRBD2. V lost 5 bases, J lost 7 bases, and 10 bases stayed unmatched. CDR1 MDHEN and CDR2 SYDVKM come from the germline V gene. The CDR3 contains 15 residues. In DNA, the CDR3 is TGTGCCAGCAGTCCCGGGACTAGCGGATGGGAGGAGCAGTACTTC. Translation: CASSPGTSGWEEQYF.

The chain's CDR3 is CASSPGQKNEKLFF. The DNA of the CDR3 is TGTGCCAGCTCACCTGGACAGAAGAATGAAAAACTGTTTTTT. The rearrangement links TRBV18 to TRBJ1-4, with a weak D call TRBD1 (6 bases). V was pared by 3 bases and J by 5 bases, with 10 bases between. CDR3 length: 14 residues. Per germline, CDR1 KGHSH and CDR2 LQKENI.

The chain carries TRBV5-4 and TRBJ2-3, with 7 bases matching TRBD1. Looked up from germline, CDR1 is SGHNT and CDR2 is YYREEE (reference sequence). With 4 bases clipped from V and 2 bases from J, the junction kept 10 bases outside the gene matches. The CDR3 has 16 amino acids. In DNA, the CDR3 is TGTGCCAGCAGCGCAGGGGACAGAAGACTCACAGATACGCAGTATTTT. The encoded protein is CASSAGDRRLTDTQYF.

This chain connects TRBV10-2 to TRBJ2-7; D ambiguous. CDR3 length: 13 residues. V lost 6 bases and J 3 bases, leaving 12 bases between the germline ends. Looked up from germline, CDR1 is WSHSY and CDR2 is SAAADI. The CDR3 DNA is TGCGCCAGCAGGCGCCGGTCCTACTACGAGCAGTACTTC. The encoded protein is CASRRRSYYEQYF.

The chain recombines TRBV28 with TRBJ2-3; 7 bases map to TRBD2. Germline V gene data show CDR1 as MDHEN and CDR2 as SYDVKM. This CDR3 is 16 amino acids long. V was pared by 2 bases and J by 1 base, with 6 bases of the junction left unmatched. The CDR3 reads CASSLVGGRGTDTQYF. In DNA form, the CDR3 reads TGTGCCAGCAGTTTAGTCGGCGGGAGAGGCACAGATACGCAGTATTTT.

The chain carries TRBV9 and TRBJ1-1; the D is unclear. Trimming removed 0 bases from V and 1 base from J, with 10 bases in between. Germline CDR1 reads SGDLS; CDR2 reads YYNGEE. This CDR3 is built from 15 residues. The DNA for the CDR3 is TGTGCCAGCAGCGTAGATCCGGTACGGAACACTGAAGCTTTCTTT. It specifies CASSVDPVRNTEAFF.

The rearrangement uses TRBV4-1 and TRBJ1-1; the D gene is possibly TRBD1 (5 bases). Germline V gene sequence: CDR1 MGHRA, CDR2 YSYEKL. The CDR3 has 14 amino acids. The ends were cut back, 3 bases at V and 5 bases at J, with 13 bases in the middle. Here the CDR3 DNA reads TGCGCCAGCAGCCATTCCGGGGGGGGGACTGAAGCTTTCTTT. Translating it yields CASSHSGGGTEAFF.

V usage is TRBV4-1 and J usage is TRBJ2-2, with TRBD2 matching over 7 bases. V shed 2 bases and J 7 bases; nucleotides not matched to a gene: 10. CDR1 is MGHRA, CDR2 YSYEKL, per germline. The length of the CDR3 is 16 residues. The DNA of the CDR3 is TGCGCCAGCAGCCAATTCCCGGGGGGTACTGGCGGGGAGCTGTTTTTT. Protein sequence: CASSQFPGGTGGELFF.

This chain uses TRBV14 with TRBJ2-3, with D possibly being TRBD2 (6 bases). In germline, CDR1 is SGHDN, CDR2 FVKESK. There are 15 residues in the CDR3. The V gene lost 4 bases and the J gene lost 8 bases, with 19 bases spanning the gap. CDR3 sequence reads: CASSRVSGGYVTQYF. CDR3 sequence (DNA): TGTGCCAGCAGCCGGGTTAGCGGAGGTTATGTTACGCAGTATTTT.

This CDR3 reads CASSPGYSNQPQHF. Here the CDR3 DNA reads TGTGCCAGCAGTCCGGGATATAGCAATCAGCCCCAGCATTTT. The V and J genes are TRBV2 and TRBJ1-5, with D uncertain. The germline CDR1 and CDR2 sequences are SNHLY and FYNNEI. The CDR3 extends over 14 amino acids. Deletions cut 5 bases from V and 0 bases from J, with 8 bases between.

The rearrangement links TRBV9 to TRBJ1-1; no firm D call. CDR3 length: 14 amino acids. Germline values: CDR1 SGDLS, CDR2 YYNGEE. V was cut by 3 bases and J by 1 base, with 10 bases left in between. The DNA for the CDR3 is TGTGCCAGCAGCGGAGGGTGGCAGAACACTGAAGCTTTCTTT. Translated, it gives CASSGGWQNTEAFF.

The rearrangement uses TRBV6-5 and TRBJ1-2; the match to TRBD1 covers 7 bases. This CDR3 contains 12 residues. Trimming cost V 7 bases and J 7 bases; bases outside gene matches: 6. Germline V CDR1 and CDR2: MNHEY, SVGAGI. CDR3 nucleotides: TGTGCCAGCACCGAAGGGGGCGGTGGCTACACCTTC. This translates into CASTEGGGGYTF.

The chain joins TRBV9 to TRBJ2-3, with D maybe TRBD2 (7 bases). The CDR3 spans 20 residues. Germline V CDR1 and CDR2: SGDLS, YYNGEE. Trimming took 3 bases from V and 4 from J, leaving 30 bases between them. The CDR3 nucleotides read TGTGCCAGCAGCGCCCCAAGGGGGAGGGCCTATAGAACCTCAGCAGATACGCAGTATTTT. Translating it yields CASSAPRGRAYRTSADTQYF.

The chain joins TRBV28 to TRBJ1-5; D perhaps matches TRBD1 (6 bases). The V gene lost 5 bases and the J gene lost 2 bases, with 16 bases spanning the gap. This CDR3 is built from 16 residues. Germline V lookup: CDR1 MDHEN, CDR2 SYDVKM. CDR3 sequence reads: CASSTKDSYGNQPQHF. In DNA, the CDR3 is TGTGCCAGCAGTACAAAGGACAGCTATGGCAATCAGCCCCAGCATTTT.

The chain carries TRBV25-1 and TRBJ2-7; D ambiguous. V lost 7 bases and J lost 0, with 13 bases in between. The CDR3 runs 14 residues. Germline CDR1 MGHDK, CDR2 SYGVNS. The CDR3 loop reads CASTDPRVSYEQYF. DNA for the CDR3: TGTGCCAGCACCGACCCACGGGTCTCCTACGAGCAGTACTTC.

The chain joins TRBV7-9 to TRBJ2-7, with a tentative D call TRBD1 (6 bases). CDR3 length: 14 amino acids. V lost 5 bases to trimming and J lost 3 bases, with 14 bases between them. CDR1 and CDR2 (germline): SEHNR, FQNEAQ (reference sequence). CDR3 region: CASSARQGNYEQYF. CDR3 DNA: TGTGCCAGCAGCGCCCGGCAGGGGAACTACGAGCAGTACTTC.

Comment on this clone: One junction end disagrees with the germline gene, perhaps due to a read error. This chain connects TRBV7-7 to TRBJ1-1; 8 bases map to TRBD1. CDR3 length equals 16 residues. Germline loops: CDR1 SSHAT, CDR2 FNYEAQ (reference sequence). CDR3 sequence (DNA): TGTGCTAGCAGCTTTACTCCGGGACAGGAGAACACTGAAGCTTTCTTT. It yields the protein CASSFTPGQENTEAFF.

This chain links TRBV2 with TRBJ2-7; tentative D call: TRBD1 (5 bases). The V end was cut by 7 bases, the J end by 2 bases, with 12 bases between. The length of the CDR3 is 13 residues. Germline lookup yields CDR1 SNHLY and CDR2 FYNNEI. CDR3 region: CASTDSVTYEQYF. Written as DNA, the CDR3 is TGTGCCAGCACCGACAGTGTAACCTACGAGCAGTACTTC.

This clone was counted once. The CDR3 loop reads CASSNRQDTEAFF. CDR3 coding DNA: TGTGCCAGCAGTAACCGACAGGACACTGAAGCTTTCTTT. This chain links TRBV28 with TRBJ1-1; D possibly corresponds to TRBD1 (6 bases). From germline, CDR1 is MDHEN and CDR2 SYDVKM. V was clipped by 5 bases and J by 3 bases, with 10 bases between them. This CDR3 contains 13 residues.